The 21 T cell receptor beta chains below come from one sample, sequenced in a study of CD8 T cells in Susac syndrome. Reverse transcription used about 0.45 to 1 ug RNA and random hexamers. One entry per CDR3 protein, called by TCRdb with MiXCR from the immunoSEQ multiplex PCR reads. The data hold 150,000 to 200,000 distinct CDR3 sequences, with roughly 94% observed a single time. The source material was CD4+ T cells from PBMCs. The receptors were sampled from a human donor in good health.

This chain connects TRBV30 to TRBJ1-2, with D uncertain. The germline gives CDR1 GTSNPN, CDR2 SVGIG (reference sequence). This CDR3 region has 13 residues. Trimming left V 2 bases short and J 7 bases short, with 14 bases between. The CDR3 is CAWSRDLTTGYTF. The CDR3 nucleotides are TGTGCCTGGAGTAGAGATTTGACTACTGGCTACACCTTC.

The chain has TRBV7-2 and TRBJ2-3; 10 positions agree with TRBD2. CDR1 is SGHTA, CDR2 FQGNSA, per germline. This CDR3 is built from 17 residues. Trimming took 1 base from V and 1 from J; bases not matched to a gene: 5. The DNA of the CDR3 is TGTGCCAGCAGCTTAGTGGGCACTAGCGGGGGCACAGATACGCAGTATTTT. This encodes CASSLVGTSGGTDTQYF.

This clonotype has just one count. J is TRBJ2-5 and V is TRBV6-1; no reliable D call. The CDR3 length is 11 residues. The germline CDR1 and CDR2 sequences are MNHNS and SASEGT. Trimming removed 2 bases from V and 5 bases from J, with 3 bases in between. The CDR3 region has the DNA TGTGCCAGCAGTGAATGGGAGACCCAGTACTTC. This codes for CASSEWETQYF.

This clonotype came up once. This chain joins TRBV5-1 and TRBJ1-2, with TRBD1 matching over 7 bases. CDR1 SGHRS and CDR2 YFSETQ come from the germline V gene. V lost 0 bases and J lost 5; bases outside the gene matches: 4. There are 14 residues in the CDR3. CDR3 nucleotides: TGCGCCAGCAGCTTGGGCCACAGGGGATATGGCTACACCTTC. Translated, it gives CASSLGHRGYGYTF.

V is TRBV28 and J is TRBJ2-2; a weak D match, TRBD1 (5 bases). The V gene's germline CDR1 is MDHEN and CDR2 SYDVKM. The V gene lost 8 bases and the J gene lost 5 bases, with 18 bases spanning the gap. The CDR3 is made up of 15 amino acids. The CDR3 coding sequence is TGTGCCAGCGGGCATCTCCAGGGTGGAACCGGGGAGCTGTTTTTT. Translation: CASGHLQGGTGELFF. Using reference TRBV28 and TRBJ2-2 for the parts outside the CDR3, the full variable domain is DVKVTQSSRYLVKRTGEKVFLECVQDMDHENMFWYRQDPGLGLRLIYFSYDVKMKEKGDIPEGYSVSREKKERFSLILESASTNQTSMYLCASGHLQGGTGELFFGEGSRLTVL.

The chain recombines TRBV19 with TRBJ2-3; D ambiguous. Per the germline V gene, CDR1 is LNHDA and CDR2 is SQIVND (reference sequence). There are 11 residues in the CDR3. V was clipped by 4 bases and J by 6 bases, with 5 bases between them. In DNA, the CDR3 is TGTGCCAGTAGTACGGTGGATACGCAGTATTTT. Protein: CASSTVDTQYF.

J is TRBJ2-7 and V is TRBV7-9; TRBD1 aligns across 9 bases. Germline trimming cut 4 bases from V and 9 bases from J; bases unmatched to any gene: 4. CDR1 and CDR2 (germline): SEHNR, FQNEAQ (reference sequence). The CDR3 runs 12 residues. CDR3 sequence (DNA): TGTGCCAGCAGCTCCCGACAGGGGGGGCAGTACTTC. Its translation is CASSSRQGGQYF.

The CDR3 bases are TGTGCCTGGAGTCCCTTTAGACAGGGTCGGTTCTTC. Its translation: CAWSPFRQGRFF. V is TRBV30 and J is TRBJ2-1, with 7 nucleotides matching TRBD1. Germline CDR1 GTSNPN, CDR2 SVGIG (reference sequence). V lost 2 bases, J lost 15 bases, and 10 bases stayed unmatched. CDR3 length equals 12 residues. Full variable domain (outside the CDR3, taken from reference TRBV30 and TRBJ2-1): SQTIHQWPATLVQPVGSPLSLECTVEGTSNPNLYWYRQAAGRGLQLLFYSVGIGQISSEVPQNLSASRPQDRQFILSSKKLLLSDSGFYLCAWSPFRQGRFFGPGTRLTVL.

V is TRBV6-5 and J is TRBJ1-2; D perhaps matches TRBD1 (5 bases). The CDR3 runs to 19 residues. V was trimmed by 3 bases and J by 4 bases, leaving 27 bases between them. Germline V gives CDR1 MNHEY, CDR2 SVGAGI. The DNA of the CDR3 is TGTGCCAGCAGTTATCGGATCCCGGGGACCGCCGGAGGTAGCTATGGCTACACCTTC. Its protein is CASSYRIPGTAGGSYGYTF.

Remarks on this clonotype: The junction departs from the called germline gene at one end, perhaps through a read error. CDR3 protein: CASRESYTEAFF. The CDR3 nucleotides are TGTGCCAGCCGTGAAAGCTACACTGAAGCTTTCTTT. The chain carries TRBV25-1 and TRBJ1-1, with unresolved D. The CDR3 runs to 12 residues. Germline V CDR1 and CDR2: MGHDK, SYGVNS.

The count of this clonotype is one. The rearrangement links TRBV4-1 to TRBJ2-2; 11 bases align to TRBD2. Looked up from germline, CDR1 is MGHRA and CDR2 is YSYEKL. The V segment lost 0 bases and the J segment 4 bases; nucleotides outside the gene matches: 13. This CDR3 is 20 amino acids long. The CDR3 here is CASSQEGLVAGGPATGELFF. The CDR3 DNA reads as TGCGCCAGCAGCCAAGAGGGCTTAGTAGCGGGAGGGCCAGCCACCGGGGAGCTGTTTTTT.

CDR3: CASSLVGTASYEQYF. For the CDR3, the DNA is TGTGCCAGCAGTTTAGTCGGGACAGCCTCCTACGAGCAGTACTTC. The gene calls are TRBV27 and TRBJ2-7; TRBD1 matches at 7 bases. CDR1 MNHEY and CDR2 SMNVEV come from the germline V gene (reference sequence). With V trimmed by 2 bases and J by 0 bases, 4 bases remained unmatched. This CDR3 is built from 15 residues.

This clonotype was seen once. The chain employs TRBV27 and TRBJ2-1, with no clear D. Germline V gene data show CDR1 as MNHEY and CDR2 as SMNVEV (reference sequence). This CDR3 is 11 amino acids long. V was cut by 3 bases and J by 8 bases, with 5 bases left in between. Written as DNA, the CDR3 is TGTGCCAGCAGTTTGCTTGATGAGCAGTTCTTC. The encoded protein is CASSLLDEQFF.

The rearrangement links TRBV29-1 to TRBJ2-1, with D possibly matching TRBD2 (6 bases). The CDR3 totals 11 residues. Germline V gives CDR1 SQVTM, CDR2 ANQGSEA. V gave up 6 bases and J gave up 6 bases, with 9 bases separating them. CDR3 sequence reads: CSVGLFNEQFF. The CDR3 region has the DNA TGCAGCGTGGGACTTTTCAATGAGCAGTTCTTC.

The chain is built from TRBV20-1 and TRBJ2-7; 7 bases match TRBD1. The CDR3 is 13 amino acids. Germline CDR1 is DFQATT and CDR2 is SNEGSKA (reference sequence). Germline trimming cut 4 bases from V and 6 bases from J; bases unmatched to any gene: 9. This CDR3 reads CSATDKTGIEQYF. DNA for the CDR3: TGCAGTGCTACCGATAAGACAGGGATCGAGCAGTACTTC.

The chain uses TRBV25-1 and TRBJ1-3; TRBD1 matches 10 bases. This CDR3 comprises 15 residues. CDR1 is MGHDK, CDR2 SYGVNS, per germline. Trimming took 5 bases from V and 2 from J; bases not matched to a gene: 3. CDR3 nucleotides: TGTGCCAGCAGTCTCGGGACAGGGGCTGGAAACACCATATATTTT. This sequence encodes CASSLGTGAGNTIYF.

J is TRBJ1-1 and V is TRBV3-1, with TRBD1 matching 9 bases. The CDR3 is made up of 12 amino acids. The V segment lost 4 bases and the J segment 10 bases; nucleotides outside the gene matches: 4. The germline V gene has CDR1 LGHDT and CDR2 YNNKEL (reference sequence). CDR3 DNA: TGTGCCAGCAGCCCAAAGGACAGGGGAGCTTTCTTT. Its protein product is CASSPKDRGAFF.

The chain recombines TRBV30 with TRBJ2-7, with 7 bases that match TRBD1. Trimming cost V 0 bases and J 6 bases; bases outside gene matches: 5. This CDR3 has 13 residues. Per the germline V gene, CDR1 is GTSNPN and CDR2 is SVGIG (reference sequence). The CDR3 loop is CAWSVQGLGEQYF. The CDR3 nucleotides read TGTGCCTGGAGTGTACAGGGGTTGGGCGAGCAGTACTTC. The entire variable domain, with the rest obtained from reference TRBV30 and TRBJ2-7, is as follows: SQTIHQWPATLVQPVGSPLSLECTVEGTSNPNLYWYRQAAGRGLQLLFYSVGIGQISSEVPQNLSASRPQDRQFILSSKKLLLSDSGFYLCAWSVQGLGEQYFGPGTRLTVT.

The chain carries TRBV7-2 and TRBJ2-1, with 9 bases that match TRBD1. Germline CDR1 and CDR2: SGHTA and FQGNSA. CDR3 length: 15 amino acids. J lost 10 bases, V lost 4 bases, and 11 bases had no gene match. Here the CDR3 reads CASSYYRGRGGEQFF. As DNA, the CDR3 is TGTGCCAGCAGCTACTACAGGGGGCGGGGTGGGGAGCAGTTCTTC.

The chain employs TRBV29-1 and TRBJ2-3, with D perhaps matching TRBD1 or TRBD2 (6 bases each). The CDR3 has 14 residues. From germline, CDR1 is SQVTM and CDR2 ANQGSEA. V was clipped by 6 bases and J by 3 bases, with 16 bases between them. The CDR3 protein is CSVRRGAQTDTQYF. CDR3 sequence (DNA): TGCAGCGTCCGAAGGGGGGCGCAAACAGATACGCAGTATTTT.

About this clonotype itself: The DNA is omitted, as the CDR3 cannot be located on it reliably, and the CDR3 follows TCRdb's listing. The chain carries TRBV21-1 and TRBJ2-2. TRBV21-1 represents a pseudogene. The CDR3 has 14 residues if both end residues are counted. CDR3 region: CASSTKDGPGSCFF.